This T cell receptor beta chain came from a study of radiation and T cells in renal cell carcinoma. The repertoire was sequenced with immunoSEQ multiplex PCR; TCRdb's copy has only in-frame clones and lacks some. The sample includes some 150,000 clones, about nine tenths of them seen just once. This CDR3 contains 15 residues. In germline, CDR1 is SGHTA, CDR2 FQGNSA. V gave up 2 bases and J gave up 3 bases; unmatched junction bases: 5. A word on this clone: Its antigen is currently unknown.

Regarding the study as a whole: From baseline, blood top tumor clonotypes peaked at 2 weeks post-radiation.

Time point in this sample: blood 2 weeks post-SBRT. Treatment given: 15 Gy SBRT to primary tumor, nephrectomy 4 weeks later. This chain joins TRBV7-2 and TRBJ1-1; TRBD1 matches at 8 bases. Specimen: blood, collected from a patient whose treatment included radiotherapy and nephrectomy. The source of this sequence is a woman aged 45-59 years with renal cell carcinoma. CDR3 sequence (DNA): TGTGCCAGCAGCTTAATCCCGACAGGGGACACTGAAGCTTTCTTT. Translation: CASSLIPTGDTEAFF.